This TCR beta chain stems from a study of Ad26.COV2.S vaccination and SARS-CoV-2 variants. Germline lookup yields CDR1 LNHNV and CDR2 YYDKDF (reference sequence). Trimming stripped 0 bases from V and 8 bases from J, with 8 bases between. This CDR3 spans 12 amino acids. Profiling relied on immunoSEQ multiplex PCR, and the TCRdb table lists in-frame clones only, not all of them. The sample includes hundreds of thousands of clones, about nine tenths seen only once; the top ten take 6.4%. Treatment: some 20 received Ad26.COV2.S at low or high dose, single or two shots; roughly 5 received placebo; per-sample allocation not given. Specimens were obtained on day 63 following the first vaccine or placebo injection. This vaccine is an Ad26 vector that expresses the Wuhan-strain SARS-CoV-2 spike.

V is TRBV15 and J is TRBJ2-7; no definite D call. Sample: peripheral blood, taken in a trial of Ad26.COV2.S vaccine versus placebo. The sequence was collected from a person aged 18-60 years who received the Ad26.COV2.S COVID-19 vaccine or a placebo. The CDR3 sequence is CATSRDKSKQYF. In DNA form, the CDR3 reads TGTGCCACCAGCAGAGATAAAAGTAAGCAGTACTTC.